The entry below gives a single T cell receptor (beta chain) sequence along with its context. This specimen comes from a study of blood T cell repertoires in COVID-19. As for the study in general: The samples span acute and convalescent COVID-19 from the United States, Italy and Spain.

Per the original data handling: Reference gene primer amplification gave nucleated cell count estimates. TCRdb's copy holds only in-frame clones and misses some; the assay was immunoSEQ multiplex PCR. D and trimming come from the DNA, and the V and J calls and clone size come from that table. The sample has 190,000 or so clones, about 91% seen once. Germline loops: CDR1 MNHEY, CDR2 SMNVEV (reference sequence). The CDR3 covers 12 residues. The V and J ends lost 8 bases and 6 bases, in that order; junction bases with no gene match: 7. V and J are TRBV27 and TRBJ2-7, with 7 bases matching TRBD2. The source is a woman in her twenties or thirties with acute or convalescent COVID-19. Input material: peripheral blood. The DNA of the CDR3 is TGTGCCAGCGGACTAGGAATGCGCGAGCAGTACTTC. Amino acids: CASGLGMREQYF.